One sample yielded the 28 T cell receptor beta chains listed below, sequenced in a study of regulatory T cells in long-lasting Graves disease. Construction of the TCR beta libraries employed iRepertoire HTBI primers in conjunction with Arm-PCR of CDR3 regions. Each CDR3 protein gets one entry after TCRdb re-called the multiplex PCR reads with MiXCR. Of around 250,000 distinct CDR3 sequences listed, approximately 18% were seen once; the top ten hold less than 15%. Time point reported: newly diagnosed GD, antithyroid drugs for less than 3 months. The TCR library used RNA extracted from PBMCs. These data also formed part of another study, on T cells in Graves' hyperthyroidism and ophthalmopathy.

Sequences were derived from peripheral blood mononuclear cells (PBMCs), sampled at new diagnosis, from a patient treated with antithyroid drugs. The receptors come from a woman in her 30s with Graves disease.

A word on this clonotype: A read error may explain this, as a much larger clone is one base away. This CDR3 is CASSQGGVRPQHF. The CDR3 DNA reads TGTGCCAGCAGCCAAGGGGGGGTTCGGCCCCAGCATTTT. The gene calls are TRBV4-2 and TRBJ1-5, with a weak D call TRBD1 (5 bases). Germline V lookup: CDR1 LGHNA, CDR2 YNFKEQ. This CDR3 is 13 amino acids long. Trimming took 1 base from V and 9 from J, leaving 10 bases between them.

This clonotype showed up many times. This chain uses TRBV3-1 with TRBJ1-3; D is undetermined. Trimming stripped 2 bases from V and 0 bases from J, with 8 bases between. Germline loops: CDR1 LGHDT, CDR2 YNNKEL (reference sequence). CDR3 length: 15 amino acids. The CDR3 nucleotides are TGTGCCAGCAGCCAAAGTCCCAGCTCTGGAAACACCATATATTTT. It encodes CASSQSPSSGNTIYF.

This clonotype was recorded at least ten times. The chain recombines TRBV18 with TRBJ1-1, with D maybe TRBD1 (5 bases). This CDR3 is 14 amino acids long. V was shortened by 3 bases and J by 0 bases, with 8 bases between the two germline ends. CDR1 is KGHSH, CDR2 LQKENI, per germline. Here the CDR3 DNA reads TGTGCCAGCTCACCCCAGGGTATGAACACTGAAGCTTTCTTT. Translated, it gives CASSPQGMNTEAFF.

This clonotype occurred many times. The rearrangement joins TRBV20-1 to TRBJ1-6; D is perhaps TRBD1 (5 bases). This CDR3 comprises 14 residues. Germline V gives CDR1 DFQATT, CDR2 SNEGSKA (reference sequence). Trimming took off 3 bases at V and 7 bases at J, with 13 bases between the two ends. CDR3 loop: CSASAGRPNSPLHF. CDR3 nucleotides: TGCAGTGCTAGCGCGGGACGGCCAAATTCACCCCTCCACTTT.

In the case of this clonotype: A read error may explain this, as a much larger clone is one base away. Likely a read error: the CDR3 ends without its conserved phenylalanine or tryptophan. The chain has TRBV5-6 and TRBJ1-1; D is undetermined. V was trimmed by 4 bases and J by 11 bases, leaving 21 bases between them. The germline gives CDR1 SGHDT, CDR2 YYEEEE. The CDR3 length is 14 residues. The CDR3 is CASSAGVGPNWAFL. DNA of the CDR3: TGTGCCAGCAGCGCAGGCGTCGGACCGAACTGGGCTTTCTTA.

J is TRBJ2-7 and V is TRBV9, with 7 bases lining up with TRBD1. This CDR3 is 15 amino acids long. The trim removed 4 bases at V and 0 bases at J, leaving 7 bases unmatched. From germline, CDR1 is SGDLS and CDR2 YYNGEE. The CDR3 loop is CASSPPGQSSYEQYF. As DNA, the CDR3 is TGTGCCAGCAGCCCCCCGGGACAGAGCTCCTACGAGCAGTACTTC.

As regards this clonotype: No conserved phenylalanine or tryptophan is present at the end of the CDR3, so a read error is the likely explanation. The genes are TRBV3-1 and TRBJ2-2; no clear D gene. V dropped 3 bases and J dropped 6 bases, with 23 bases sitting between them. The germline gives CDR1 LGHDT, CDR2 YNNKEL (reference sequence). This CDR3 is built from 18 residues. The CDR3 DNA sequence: TGTGCCAGCAGCCATTTACCTCAATACCGGGCCACAGCCGGGGAGCTGTTTTGT. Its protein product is CASSHLPQYRATAGELFC.

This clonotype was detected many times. The CDR3: CASSRVSETQYF. CDR3 nucleotides: TGTGCCAGCAGCAGGGTATCGGAGACCCAGTACTTC. This chain uses TRBV7-9 with TRBJ2-5; D is uncertain. Germline V gene sequence: CDR1 SEHNR, CDR2 FQNEAQ (reference sequence). The CDR3 has 12 amino acids. Trimming left V 5 bases short and J 5 bases short, with 9 bases between.

This CDR3 is CASSDQSIVGTDTQYF. CDR3 bases: TGCGCCAGCAGTGACCAGTCCATCGTAGGCACAGATACGCAGTATTTT. The J gene is TRBJ2-3, the V gene TRBV10-2; D is undetermined. This CDR3 has 16 residues. CDR1 WSHSY and CDR2 SAAADI come from the germline V gene. V was trimmed by 3 bases and J by 1 base, leaving 14 bases between them.

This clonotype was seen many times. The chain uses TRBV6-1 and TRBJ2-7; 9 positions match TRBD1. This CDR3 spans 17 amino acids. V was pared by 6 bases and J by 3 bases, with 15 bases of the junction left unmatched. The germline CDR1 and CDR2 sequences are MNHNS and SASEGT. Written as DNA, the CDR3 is TGTGCCAGCAGAGCGGACAGGGGAGGGAATACTGGCTACGAGCAGTACTTC. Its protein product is CASRADRGGNTGYEQYF.

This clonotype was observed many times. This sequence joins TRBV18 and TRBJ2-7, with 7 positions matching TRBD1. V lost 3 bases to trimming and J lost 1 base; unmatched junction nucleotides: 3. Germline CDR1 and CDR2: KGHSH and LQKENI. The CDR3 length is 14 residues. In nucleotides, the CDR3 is TGTGCCAGCTCACCGCAGGGGGTATCCTACGAGCAGTACTTC. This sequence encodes CASSPQGVSYEQYF.

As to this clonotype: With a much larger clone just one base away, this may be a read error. The CDR3: CASSFVGGGRYGQYF. The CDR3 bases are TGTGCCAGCAGTTTCGTCGGGGGTGGTAGGTACGGGCAGTACTTC. The chain uses TRBV27 and TRBJ2-7; tentative D call: TRBD2 (6 bases). The CDR3 has 15 residues. Germline CDR1 MNHEY, CDR2 SMNVEV (reference sequence).

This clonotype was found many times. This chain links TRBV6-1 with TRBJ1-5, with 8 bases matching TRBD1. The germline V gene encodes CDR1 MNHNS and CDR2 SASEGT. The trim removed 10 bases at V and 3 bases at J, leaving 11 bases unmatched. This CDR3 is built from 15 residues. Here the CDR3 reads CATKTGDQDNQPQHF. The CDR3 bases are TGTGCCACCAAGACAGGGGACCAGGACAATCAGCCCCAGCATTTT.

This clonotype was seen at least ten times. CDR3 amino acids: CASSDEAGVGSYEQYF. DNA of the CDR3: TGTGCCAGCAGTGATGAAGCGGGGGTCGGGTCCTACGAGCAGTACTTC. The J gene is TRBJ2-7, the V gene TRBV2; 8 positions match TRBD2. Germline V gene data show CDR1 as SNHLY and CDR2 as FYNNEI. The CDR3 consists of 16 residues. V shed 3 bases, J shed 1 base, and the junction held 8 bases outside the gene matches.

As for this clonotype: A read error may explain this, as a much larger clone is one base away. CDR3 residues: CSAKGGSYNEQSF. CDR3 in DNA: TGCAGTGCTAAAGGGGGTTCCTACAATGAGCAGTCCTTC. The rearrangement uses TRBV20-1 and TRBJ2-1, with D perhaps TRBD1 (6 bases). CDR3 length: 13 amino acids. The germline V gene has CDR1 DFQATT and CDR2 SNEGSKA (reference sequence).

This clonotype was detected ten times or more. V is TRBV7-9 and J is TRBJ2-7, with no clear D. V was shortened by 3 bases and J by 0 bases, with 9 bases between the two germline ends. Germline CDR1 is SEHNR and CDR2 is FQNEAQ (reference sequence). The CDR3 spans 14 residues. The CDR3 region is CASSFQTFSYEQYF. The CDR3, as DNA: TGTGCCAGCAGCTTCCAAACCTTCTCCTACGAGCAGTACTTC.

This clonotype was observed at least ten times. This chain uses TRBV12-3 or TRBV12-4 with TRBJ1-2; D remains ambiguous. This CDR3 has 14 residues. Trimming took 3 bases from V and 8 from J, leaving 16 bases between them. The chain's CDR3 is CASSFGRLPAGYTF. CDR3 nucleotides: TGTGCCAGCAGTTTCGGACGGCTCCCGGCAGGCTACACCTTC.

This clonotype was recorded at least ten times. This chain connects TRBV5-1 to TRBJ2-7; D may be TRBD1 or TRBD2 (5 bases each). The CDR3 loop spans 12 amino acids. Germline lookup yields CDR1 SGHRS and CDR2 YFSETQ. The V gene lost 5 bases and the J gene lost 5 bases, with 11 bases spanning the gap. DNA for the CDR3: TGCGCCAGCAGGGGACCTCAGGACGAGCAGTACTTC. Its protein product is CASRGPQDEQYF.

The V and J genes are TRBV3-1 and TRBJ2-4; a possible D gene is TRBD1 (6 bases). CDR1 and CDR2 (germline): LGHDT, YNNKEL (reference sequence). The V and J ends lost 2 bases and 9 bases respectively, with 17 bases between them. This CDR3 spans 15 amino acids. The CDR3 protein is CASSQRGRGEGIQYF. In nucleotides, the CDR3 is TGTGCCAGCAGCCAAAGGGGCAGGGGCGAAGGCATTCAGTACTTC.

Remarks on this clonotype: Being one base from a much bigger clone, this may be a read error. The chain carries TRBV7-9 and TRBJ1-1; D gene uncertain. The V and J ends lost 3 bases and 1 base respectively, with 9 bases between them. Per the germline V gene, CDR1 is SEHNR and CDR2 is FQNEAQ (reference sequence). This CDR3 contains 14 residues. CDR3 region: CASSFYRANTEAFF. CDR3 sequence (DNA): TGTGCCAGCAGCTTCTACAGAGCGAACACTGAAGCTTTCTTT.

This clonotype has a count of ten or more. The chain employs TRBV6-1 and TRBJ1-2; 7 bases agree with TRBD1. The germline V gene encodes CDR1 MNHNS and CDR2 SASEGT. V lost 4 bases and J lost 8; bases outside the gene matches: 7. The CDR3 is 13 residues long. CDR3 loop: CASSAGQAVGYTF. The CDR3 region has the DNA TGTGCCAGCAGTGCTGGACAGGCTGTGGGCTACACCTTC.

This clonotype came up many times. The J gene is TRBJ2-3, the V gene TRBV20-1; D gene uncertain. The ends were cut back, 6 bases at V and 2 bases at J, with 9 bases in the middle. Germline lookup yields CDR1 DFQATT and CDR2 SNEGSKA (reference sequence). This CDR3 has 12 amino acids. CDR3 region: CSAPDNTDTQYF. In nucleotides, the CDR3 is TGCAGTGCACCCGACAACACAGATACGCAGTATTTT.

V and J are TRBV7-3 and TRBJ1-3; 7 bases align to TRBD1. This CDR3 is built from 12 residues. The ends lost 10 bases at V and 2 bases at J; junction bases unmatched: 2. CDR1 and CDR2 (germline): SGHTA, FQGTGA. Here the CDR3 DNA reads TGTGCCACCGGACAGGCTGGAAACACCATATATTTT. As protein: CATGQAGNTIYF. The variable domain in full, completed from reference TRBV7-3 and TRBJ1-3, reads GAGVSQTPSNKVTEKGKYVELRCDPISGHTALYWYRQSLGQGPEFLIYFQGTGAADDSGLPNDRFFAVRPEGSVSTLKIQRTERGDSAVYLCATGQAGNTIYFGEGSWLTVV.

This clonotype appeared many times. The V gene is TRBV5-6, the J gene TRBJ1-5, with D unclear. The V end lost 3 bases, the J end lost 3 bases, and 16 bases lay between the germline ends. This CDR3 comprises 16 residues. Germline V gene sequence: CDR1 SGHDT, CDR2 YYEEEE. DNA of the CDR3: TGTGCCAGCAGCTACCGAGGAACTCAACCCAATCAGCCCCAGCATTTT. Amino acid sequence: CASSYRGTQPNQPQHF.

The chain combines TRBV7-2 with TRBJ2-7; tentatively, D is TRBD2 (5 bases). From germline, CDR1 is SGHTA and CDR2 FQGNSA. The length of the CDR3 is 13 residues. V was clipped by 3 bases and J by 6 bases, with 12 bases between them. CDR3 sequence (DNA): TGTGCCAGCAGCTTGGGCCGGGGTCGCGAGCAGTACTTC. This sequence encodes CASSLGRGREQYF.

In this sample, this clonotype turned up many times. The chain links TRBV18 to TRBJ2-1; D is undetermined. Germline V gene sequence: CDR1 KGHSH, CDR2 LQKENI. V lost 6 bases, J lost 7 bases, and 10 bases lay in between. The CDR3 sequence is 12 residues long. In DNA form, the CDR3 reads TGTGCCAGCTCCCAACAGAGGAATGAGCAGTTCTTC. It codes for CASSQQRNEQFF.

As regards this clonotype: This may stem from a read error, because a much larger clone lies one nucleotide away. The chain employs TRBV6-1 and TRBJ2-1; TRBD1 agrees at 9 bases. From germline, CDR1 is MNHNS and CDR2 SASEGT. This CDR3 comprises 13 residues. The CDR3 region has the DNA TGTGCCAGTGGGACAGGGATCTACAATGGGCAGTTCTTC. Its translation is CASGTGIYNGQFF.

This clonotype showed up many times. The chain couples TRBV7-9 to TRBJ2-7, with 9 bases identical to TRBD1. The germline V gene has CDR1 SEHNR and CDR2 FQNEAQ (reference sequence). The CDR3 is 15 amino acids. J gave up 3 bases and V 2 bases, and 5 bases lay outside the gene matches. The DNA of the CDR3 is TGTGCCAGCAGCTTACCGGGACAGGGCCGCTACGAGCAGTACTTC. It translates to CASSLPGQGRYEQYF.